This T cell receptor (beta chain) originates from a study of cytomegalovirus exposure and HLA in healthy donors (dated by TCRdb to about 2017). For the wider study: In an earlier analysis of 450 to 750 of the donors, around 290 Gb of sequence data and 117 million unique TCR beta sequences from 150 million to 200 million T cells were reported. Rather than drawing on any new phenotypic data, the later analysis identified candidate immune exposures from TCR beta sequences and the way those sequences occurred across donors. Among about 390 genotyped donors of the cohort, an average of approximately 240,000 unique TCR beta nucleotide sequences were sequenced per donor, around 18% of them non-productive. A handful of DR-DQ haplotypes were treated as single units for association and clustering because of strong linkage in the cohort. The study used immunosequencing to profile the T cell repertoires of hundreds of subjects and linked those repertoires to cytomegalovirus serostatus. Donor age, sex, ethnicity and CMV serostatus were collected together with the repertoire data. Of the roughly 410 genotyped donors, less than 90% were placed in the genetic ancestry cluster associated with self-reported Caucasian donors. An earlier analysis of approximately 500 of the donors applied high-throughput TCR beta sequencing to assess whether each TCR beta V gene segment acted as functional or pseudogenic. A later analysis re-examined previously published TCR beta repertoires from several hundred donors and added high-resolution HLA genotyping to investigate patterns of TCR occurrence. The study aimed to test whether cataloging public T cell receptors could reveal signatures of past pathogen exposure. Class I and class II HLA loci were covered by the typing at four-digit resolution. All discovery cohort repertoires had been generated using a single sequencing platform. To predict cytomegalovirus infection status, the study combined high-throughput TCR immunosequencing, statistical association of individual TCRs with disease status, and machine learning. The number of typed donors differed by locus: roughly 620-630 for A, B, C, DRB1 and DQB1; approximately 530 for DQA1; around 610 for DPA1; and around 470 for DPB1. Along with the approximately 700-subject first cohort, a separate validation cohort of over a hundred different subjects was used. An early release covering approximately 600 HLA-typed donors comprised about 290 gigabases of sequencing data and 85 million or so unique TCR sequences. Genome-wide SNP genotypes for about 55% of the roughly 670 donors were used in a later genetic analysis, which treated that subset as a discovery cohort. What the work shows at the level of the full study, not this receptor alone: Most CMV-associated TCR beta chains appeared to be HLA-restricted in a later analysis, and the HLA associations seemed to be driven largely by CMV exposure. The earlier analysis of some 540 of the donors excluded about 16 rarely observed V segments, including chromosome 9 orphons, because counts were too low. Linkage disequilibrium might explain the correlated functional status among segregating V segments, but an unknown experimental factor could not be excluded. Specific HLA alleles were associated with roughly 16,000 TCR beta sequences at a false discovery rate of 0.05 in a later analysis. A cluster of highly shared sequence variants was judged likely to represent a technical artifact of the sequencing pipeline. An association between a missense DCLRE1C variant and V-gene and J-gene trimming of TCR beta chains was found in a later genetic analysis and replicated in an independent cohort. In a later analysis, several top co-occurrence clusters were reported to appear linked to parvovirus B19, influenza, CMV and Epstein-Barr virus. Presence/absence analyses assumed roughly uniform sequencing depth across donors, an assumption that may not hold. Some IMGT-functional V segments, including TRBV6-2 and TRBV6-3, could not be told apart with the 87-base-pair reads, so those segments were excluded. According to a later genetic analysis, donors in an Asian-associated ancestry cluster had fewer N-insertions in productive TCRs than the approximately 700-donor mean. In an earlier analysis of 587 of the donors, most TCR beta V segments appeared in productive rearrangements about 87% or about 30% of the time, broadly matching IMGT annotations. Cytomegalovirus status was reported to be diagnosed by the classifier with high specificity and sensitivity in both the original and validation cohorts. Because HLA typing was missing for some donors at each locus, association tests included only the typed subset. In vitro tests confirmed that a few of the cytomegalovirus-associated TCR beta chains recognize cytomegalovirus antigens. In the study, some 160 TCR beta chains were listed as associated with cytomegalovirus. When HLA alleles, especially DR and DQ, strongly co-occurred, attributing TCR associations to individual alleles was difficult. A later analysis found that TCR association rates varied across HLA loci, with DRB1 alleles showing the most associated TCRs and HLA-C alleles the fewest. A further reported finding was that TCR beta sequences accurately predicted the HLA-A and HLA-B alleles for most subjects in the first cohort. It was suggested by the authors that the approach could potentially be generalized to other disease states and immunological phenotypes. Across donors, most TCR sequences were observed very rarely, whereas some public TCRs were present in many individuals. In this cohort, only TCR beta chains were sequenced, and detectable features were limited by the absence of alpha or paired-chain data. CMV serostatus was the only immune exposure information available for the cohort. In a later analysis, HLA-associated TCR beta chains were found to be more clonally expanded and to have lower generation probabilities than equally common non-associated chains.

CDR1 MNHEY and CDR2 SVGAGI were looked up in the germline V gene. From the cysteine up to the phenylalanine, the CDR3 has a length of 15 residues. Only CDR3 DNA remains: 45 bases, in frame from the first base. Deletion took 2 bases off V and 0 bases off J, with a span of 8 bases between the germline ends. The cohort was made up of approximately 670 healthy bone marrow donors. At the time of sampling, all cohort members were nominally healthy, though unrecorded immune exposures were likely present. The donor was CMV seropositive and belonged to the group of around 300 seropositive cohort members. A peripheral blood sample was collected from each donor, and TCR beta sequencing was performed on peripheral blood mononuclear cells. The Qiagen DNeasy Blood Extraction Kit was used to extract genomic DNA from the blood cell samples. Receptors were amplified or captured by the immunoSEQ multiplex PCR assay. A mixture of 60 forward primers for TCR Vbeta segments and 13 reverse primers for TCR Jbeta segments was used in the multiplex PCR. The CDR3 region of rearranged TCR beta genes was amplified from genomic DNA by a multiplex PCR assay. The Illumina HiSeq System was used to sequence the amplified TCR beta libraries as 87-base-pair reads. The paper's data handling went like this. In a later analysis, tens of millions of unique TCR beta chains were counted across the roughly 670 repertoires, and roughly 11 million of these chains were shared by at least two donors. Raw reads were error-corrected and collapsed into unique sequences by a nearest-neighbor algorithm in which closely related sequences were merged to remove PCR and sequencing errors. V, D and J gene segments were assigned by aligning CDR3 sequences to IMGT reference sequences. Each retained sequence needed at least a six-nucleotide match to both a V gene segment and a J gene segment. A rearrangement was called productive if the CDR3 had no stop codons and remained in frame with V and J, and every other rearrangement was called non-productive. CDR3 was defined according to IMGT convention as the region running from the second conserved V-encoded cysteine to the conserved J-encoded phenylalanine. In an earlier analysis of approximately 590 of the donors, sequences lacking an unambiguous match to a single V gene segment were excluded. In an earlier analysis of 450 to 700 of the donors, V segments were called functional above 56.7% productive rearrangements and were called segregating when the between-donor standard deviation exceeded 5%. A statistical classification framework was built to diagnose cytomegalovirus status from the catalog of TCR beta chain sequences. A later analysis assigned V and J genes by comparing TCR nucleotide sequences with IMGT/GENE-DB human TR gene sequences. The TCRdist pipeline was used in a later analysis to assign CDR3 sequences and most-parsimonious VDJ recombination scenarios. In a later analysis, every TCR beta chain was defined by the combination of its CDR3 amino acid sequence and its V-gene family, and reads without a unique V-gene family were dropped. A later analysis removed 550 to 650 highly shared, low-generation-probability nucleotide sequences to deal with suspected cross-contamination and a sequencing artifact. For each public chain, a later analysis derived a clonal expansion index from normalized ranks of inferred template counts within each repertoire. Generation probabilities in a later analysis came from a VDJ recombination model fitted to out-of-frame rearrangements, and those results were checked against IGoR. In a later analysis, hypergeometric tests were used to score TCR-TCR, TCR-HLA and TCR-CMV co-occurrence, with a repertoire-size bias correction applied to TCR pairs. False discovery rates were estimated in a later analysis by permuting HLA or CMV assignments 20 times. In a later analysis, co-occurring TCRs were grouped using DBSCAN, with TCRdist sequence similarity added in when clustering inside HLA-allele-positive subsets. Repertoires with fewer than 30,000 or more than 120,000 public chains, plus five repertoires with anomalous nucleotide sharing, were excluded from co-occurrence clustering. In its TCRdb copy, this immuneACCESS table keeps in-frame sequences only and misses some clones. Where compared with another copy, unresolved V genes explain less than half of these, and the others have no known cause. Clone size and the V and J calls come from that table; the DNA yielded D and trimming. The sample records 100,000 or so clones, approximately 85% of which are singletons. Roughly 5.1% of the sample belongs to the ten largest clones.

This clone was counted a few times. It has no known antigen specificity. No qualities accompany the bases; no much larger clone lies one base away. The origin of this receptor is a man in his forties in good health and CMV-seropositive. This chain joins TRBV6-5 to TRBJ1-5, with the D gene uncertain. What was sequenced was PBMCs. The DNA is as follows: TGTGCCAGCAGTTACGGGCCCGTTAGCAATCAGCCCCAGCATTTT. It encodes CASSYGPVSNQPQHF.